This is a list of T cell receptor beta chains from one sample in a study of T cells in localized non-small cell lung cancer. The data were produced by immunoSEQ multiplex PCR, yet TCRdb's version contains in-frame clones alone and is incomplete. The sample contains 37,000 or so clones, approximately 89% of which appear only once. The starting material was peripheral blood, obtained before any cancer treatment. Every receptor here comes from a woman aged 35 to 70 with stage I lung adenocarcinoma. Both conserved end residues are part of each CDR3. A D gene is named only where the DNA matches it firmly. The size of a clone is reported for some rows only, either as once, few or many, or as a class for expanded clones.

V gene,J gene,D gene,clone size,CDR3 DNA,CDR3 protein
TRBV5-1,TRBJ2-1,NA,NA,TGCGCCAGCAGCTTGGGCCCCAGGGCCTCTTTCTCCTACAATGAGCAGTTCTTC,CASSLGPRASFSYNEQFF
TRBV28,TRBJ2-7,TRBD1,NA,TGTGCCAGCAGTTTATGGGCCACAGGGGGCGGCTACGAGCAGTACTTC,CASSLWATGGGYEQYF
TRBV30,TRBJ2-1,TRBD2,NA,TGTGCCTGGTCCCCCCTGGGACTAGCGGGAAATGAGCAGTTCTTC,CAWSPLGLAGNEQFF
TRBV6-6,TRBJ2-7,NA,NA,TGTGCCAGCAGTCTCCCGCAAGACGGGAAGCAGTACTTC,CASSLPQDGKQYF
TRBV18,TRBJ2-7,NA,NA,TGTGCCAGCTCACCGCTAGGGTCCGTCTACGAGCAGTACTTC,CASSPLGSVYEQYF
TRBV23-1,TRBJ1-2,TRBD1,NA,TGCGCCAGCAGTCAAGAGGGACAGGAGGGCTACACCTTC,CASSQEGQEGYTF
TRBV19,TRBJ2-1,TRBD1,NA,TGTGCCAGTAGAATCGACAGGGATACTTACAATGAGCAGTTCTTC,CASRIDRDTYNEQFF
TRBV25-1,TRBJ1-4,NA,NA,TGTGCCAGCACCGGGGGGTGGGGCGGCACTAATGAAAAACTGTTTTTT,CASTGGWGGTNEKLFF
TRBV28,TRBJ2-2,NA,NA,TGTGCCACCCTCCGCACCGGGGAGCTGTTTTTT,CATLRTGELFF
TRBV11-3,TRBJ2-1,NA,NA,TGTGCCAGCAGCTTAGACTATAATAGGAACAATGAGCAGTTCTTC,CASSLDYNRNNEQFF
TRBV30,TRBJ1-2,NA,few,TGTGCCTGGAGTAGGCCAGGTACTAACTATGGCTACACCTTC,CAWSRPGTNYGYTF
TRBV18,TRBJ1-1,NA,NA,TGTGCCAGCTCACCAGGACAGTTGAACACTGAAGCTTTCTTT,CASSPGQLNTEAFF
TRBV9,TRBJ1-3,TRBD1,NA,TGTGCCAGCAGCGTAGGGGGACAGTCAAGCTCTGGAAACACCATATATTTT,CASSVGGQSSSGNTIYF
TRBV30,TRBJ1-2,NA,NA,TGTGCCTGGAGTGTCGACCCCTATGGCTACACCTTC,CAWSVDPYGYTF
TRBV19,TRBJ1-1,NA,NA,TGTGCCAGTACCGGGGACCCCCGTACTGAAGCTTTCTTT,CASTGDPRTEAFF
TRBV2,TRBJ1-5,NA,NA,TGTGCCAGCCACTCCAGAGGGCCCCAGCATTTT,CASHSRGPQHF
TRBV27,TRBJ1-5,NA,NA,TGTGCCAGCAGTTTATCTGGCAATCAGCCCCAGCATTTT,CASSLSGNQPQHF
TRBV5-1,TRBJ2-7,TRBD1,once,TGCGCCAGCAGGTATGGACAGGGGGAGACCTACGAGCAGTACTTC,CASRYGQGETYEQYF
TRBV2,TRBJ1-5,NA,NA,TGTGCCAGCAGCCAAGGGGGGGAGCCCCAGCATTTT,CASSQGGEPQHF
TRBV28,TRBJ2-7,NA,NA,TGTGCCAGCAGCTCAGGCAGCTACGAGCAGTACTTC,CASSSGSYEQYF
TRBV6-1,TRBJ2-7,TRBD1,NA,TGTGCCAGCAGTGAAGCGGAAGGACAGGTGACCCAGCAGTACTTC,CASSEAEGQVTQQYF
TRBV5-4,TRBJ1-1,NA,NA,TGTGCCAGCAGCGGGGTCTTGAACACTGAAGCTTTCTTT,CASSGVLNTEAFF
TRBV7-9,TRBJ2-7,NA,NA,TGTGCCAGCAGCGAAGACAGGTACGAGCAGTACTTC,CASSEDRYEQYF
TRBV14,TRBJ2-5,TRBD2,NA,TGTGCCAGCAGCCAAGCCTCGGCTAGCGGGGAAGAGACCCAGTACTTC,CASSQASASGEETQYF
TRBV19,TRBJ2-1,NA,NA,TGTGCCAGTAGTATCGAGCCAGGGGCCTTTATCGAATTATACAATGAGCAGTTCTTC,CASSIEPGAFIELYNEQFF
TRBV2,TRBJ1-5,NA,few,TGTGCCAGCTGGGACGGCTATAGCAATCAGCCCCAGCATTTT,CASWDGYSNQPQHF
TRBV29-1,TRBJ2-6,NA,NA,TGCAGCGTTCCGGCCATACTAATACAAAGTCGGGCCAACGTCCTGACTTTC,CSVPAILIQSRANVLTF
TRBV29-1,TRBJ1-1,NA,NA,TGCAGCTTGGGGGCGGGGGCGAACACTGAAGCTTTCTTT,CSLGAGANTEAFF
TRBV27,TRBJ2-3,TRBD2,few,TGTGCCAGCAGAACAGGGCCTATCCGGACTAGCGGTAGCACAGATACGCAGTATTTT,CASRTGPIRTSGSTDTQYF
TRBV6-1,TRBJ1-4,NA,NA,TGTGCCAGCAGACGGGACCGAATTAATGAAAAACTGTTTTTT,CASRRDRINEKLFF